A selection of T cell receptor beta chains follows, all from one sample in a study of blood T cell repertoires in COVID-19. This table comes from immunoSEQ multiplex PCR, and its TCRdb copy is limited to in-frame clones, with some not included. This repertoire shows about 220,000 clones, 82% found once; its top ten account for 3% to 4%. The material sequenced was PBMCs or T cells enriched from blood (not recorded which). These receptors were taken from a woman aged 55-69 years who had recovered from COVID-19. Both conserved end residues are part of each CDR3. The D gene is left open where the match is weak.

D gene: -
CDR3 length: 14
V gene: TRBV19
CDR3 protein: CASSIGQLSYEQYF

D gene: -
CDR3 length: 13
V gene: TRBV7-8
CDR3 protein: CASSFGGKEPQHF

D gene: TRBD1
CDR3 length: 17
V gene: TRBV19
CDR3 protein: CASTYGTGGGSNQPQHF

D gene: TRBD1
CDR3 length: 14
V gene: TRBV19
CDR3 protein: CASKRDRGQEKLFF

D gene: -
CDR3 length: 12
V gene: TRBV6-5
CDR3 protein: CASRQGEGEQYF

D gene: TRBD2
CDR3 length: 15
V gene: TRBV12-5
CDR3 protein: CASGLGQAGPNEQFF

D gene: TRBD1
CDR3 length: 15
V gene: TRBV7-2
CDR3 protein: CASSSRTAGGQPQHF

D gene: -
CDR3 length: 14
V gene: TRBV3-1/TRBV3-2
CDR3 protein: CASSQGAGDYGYTF

D gene: -
CDR3 length: 16
V gene: TRBV10-3
CDR3 protein: CAISESEGSYQETQYF

D gene: TRBD1
CDR3 length: 15
V gene: TRBV24-1
CDR3 protein: CAIQGGTGVLDTIYF

D gene: TRBD1
CDR3 length: 15
V gene: TRBV5-1
CDR3 protein: CASSLTGATNEKLFF

D gene: TRBD1
CDR3 length: 15
V gene: TRBV5-1
CDR3 protein: CASSLEGGKASPLHF

D gene: -
CDR3 length: 15
V gene: TRBV5-4
CDR3 protein: CASSLGQGTYNEQFF

D gene: -
CDR3 length: 14
V gene: TRBV5-4
CDR3 protein: CASSNNRLVEKLFF

D gene: TRBD2
CDR3 length: 15
V gene: TRBV10-2
CDR3 protein: CASRRTSGSTDTQYF

D gene: -
CDR3 length: 15
V gene: TRBV3-1/TRBV3-2
CDR3 protein: CASSNGASPGTEAFF